One and the same sample provided the 13 T cell receptor beta chains below, sequenced in a study of cytomegalovirus exposure and HLA in healthy donors. Measured with immunoSEQ multiplex PCR; TCRdb has only the in-frame clones, and not every one. Seen here are about 50,000 clones, about 92% observed once, and the top ten hold more than 1.5%. Specimen: PBMCs. These receptors were collected from a woman aged 18 to 35 in good health and CMV-seropositive.

The chain uses TRBV19 and TRBJ2-3; 8 bases map to TRBD2. Germline lookup yields CDR1 LNHDA and CDR2 SQIVND (reference sequence). The CDR3 spans 16 residues. V trimming: 6 bases; J trimming: 4 bases; junction bases outside the gene matches: 12. For the CDR3, the DNA is TGTGCCAGTAGGAGTGGGGCGGGGGGTGCACCAGATACGCAGTATTTT. Protein: CASRSGAGGAPDTQYF.

The V and J genes are TRBV28 and TRBJ2-3; D uncertain. The CDR3 has 12 amino acids. V dropped 1 base and J dropped 4 bases, with 3 bases sitting between them. Germline V CDR1 and CDR2: MDHEN, SYDVKM. As DNA, the CDR3 is TGTGCCAGCAGTTTATACTCAGATACGCAGTATTTT. As protein: CASSLYSDTQYF.

The chain is built from TRBV4-3 and TRBJ1-1; D uncertain. Germline V lookup: CDR1 LGHNA, CDR2 YSLEER. Trimming removed 3 bases at V and 8 bases at J, with 13 bases between. This CDR3 contains 13 residues. DNA of the CDR3: TGCGCCAGCAGCCACGGCCTGGTGGGCGAAGCTTTCTTT. It translates to CASSHGLVGEAFF.

J is TRBJ2-1 and V is TRBV11-2, with D unresolved. This CDR3 is 11 amino acids long. The germline V gene encodes CDR1 SGHAT and CDR2 FQNNGV. Trimming left V 5 bases short and J 9 bases short, with 8 bases between. CDR3 sequence: CASSPSSEQFF. The CDR3, as DNA: TGTGCCAGCAGCCCCTCGAGTGAGCAGTTCTTC.

This clone is a singleton in its sample. The rearrangement joins TRBV7-2 to TRBJ1-5; D might be TRBD1 (5 bases). Per the germline V gene, CDR1 is SGHTA and CDR2 is FQGNSA. The CDR3 extends over 17 amino acids. V was clipped by 4 bases and J by 3 bases, with 19 bases between them. This CDR3 is CASSSPPTGLLNQPQHF. The DNA for the CDR3 is TGTGCCAGCAGCTCCCCCCCAACGGGACTCCTCAATCAGCCCCAGCATTTT.

The J gene is TRBJ2-1, the V gene TRBV10-1; 9 bases fit TRBD2. This CDR3 has 14 amino acids. V shed 0 bases, J shed 13 bases, and the junction held 7 bases outside the gene matches. CDR1 is WNHNN and CDR2 is SYGVQD in the germline V gene (reference sequence). The CDR3 sequence: CASSESGGGASQFF. The CDR3 DNA follows: TGCGCCAGCAGTGAGTCTGGCGGGGGGGCCTCACAGTTCTTC.

The chain joins TRBV7-9 to TRBJ2-5; perhaps TRBD1 as D (6 bases). The CDR3 has 14 amino acids. V dropped 4 bases and J dropped 5 bases, with 14 bases sitting between them. CDR1 SEHNR and CDR2 FQNEAQ come from the germline V gene (reference sequence). As DNA, the CDR3 is TGTGCCAGCAGCTCGACGGGACATCTGGAGACCCAGTACTTC. It specifies CASSSTGHLETQYF.

The chain has TRBV14 and TRBJ2-2; D not resolved. Between the trimmed V and J ends, which lost 6 bases and 3 bases, there was a span of 8 bases. Germline CDR1 is SGHDN and CDR2 is FVKESK. The CDR3 loop spans 13 amino acids. CDR3 in DNA: TGTGCCAGCAGAACCACGGACACCGGGGAGCTGTTTTTT. Its translation is CASRTTDTGELFF.

The chain links TRBV6-6 to TRBJ1-1; 7 positions match TRBD1. CDR3 length equals 15 residues. V was pared by 6 bases and J by 4 bases, with 11 bases of the junction left unmatched. CDR1 MNHNY and CDR2 SVGAGI come from the germline V gene (reference sequence). CDR3 sequence: CASSKSQGPGTEAFF. In DNA, the CDR3 is TGTGCCAGCAGCAAATCACAGGGGCCGGGCACTGAAGCTTTCTTT.

The rearrangement uses TRBV4-1 and TRBJ2-2, with 8 bases that match TRBD2. This CDR3 is 16 amino acids long. The trim removed 6 bases at V and 3 bases at J, leaving 9 bases unmatched. The germline V gene encodes CDR1 MGHRA and CDR2 YSYEKL. This CDR3 is CASSVRGLGDTGELFF. In DNA, the CDR3 is TGCGCCAGCAGTGTAAGGGGACTAGGAGACACCGGGGAGCTGTTTTTT.

The CDR3 sequence: CASSFEAGGPFEQFF. CDR3 nucleotide sequence: TGTGCCAGCAGCTTTGAAGCGGGGGGGCCTTTTGAGCAGTTCTTC. The rearrangement links TRBV7-2 to TRBJ2-1, with 10 bases aligning to TRBD2. This CDR3 comprises 15 residues. V lost 3 bases, J lost 9 bases, and 8 bases stayed unmatched. Germline lookup yields CDR1 SGHTA and CDR2 FQGNSA.

Comments on this clone: Its ends do not fully match the called genes, so a read error is possible. The sample holds other DNA sequences that translate to the same CDR3. This chain links TRBV6-5 with TRBJ1-1; 9 bases are a match to TRBD1. This CDR3 contains 16 residues. Per the germline V gene, CDR1 is MNHEY and CDR2 is SVGAGI. CDR3 region: CASSYSPTGGSTEAFF. CDR3 bases: TGCGCCAGCAGTTACTCGCCGACAGGGGGAAGCACTGAAGCTTTCTTT.

J is TRBJ1-2 and V is TRBV7-8; 7 bases are a match to TRBD1. J was trimmed by 2 bases and V by 5 bases; bases with no gene match: 5. CDR1 SGHVS and CDR2 FQNEAQ come from the germline V gene. The CDR3 contains 14 residues. DNA for the CDR3: TGTGCCAGCAGCCTGACAGGGATCAACTATGGCTACACCTTC. Translated, it gives CASSLTGINYGYTF.